This T cell receptor beta chain was captured by sequencing in a study of identical twins. The germline CDR1 and CDR2 sequences are SGDLS and YYNGEE. V was shortened by 3 bases and J by 0 bases, with 22 bases between the two germline ends. This CDR3 contains 20 residues. One entry per CDR3 protein results from TCRdb running MiXCR on the 5' RACE reads. The repertoire holds 500,000 or so distinct CDR3 sequences, with 11% to 15% as singletons. The sample was also linked to a second study, of yellow fever vaccine responses in identical twins.

The V gene is TRBV9, the J gene TRBJ2-6, with a possible D match to TRBD1 (7 bases). Sequenced input: CD4+ T cells sorted from blood. The sequence was collected from a woman aged 18-29 years in good health. The CDR3 sequence is CASSARAPGGKTSGANVLTF. DNA of the CDR3: TGTGCCAGCAGCGCCCGAGCGCCAGGGGGGAAGACCTCTGGGGCCAACGTCCTGACTTTC.